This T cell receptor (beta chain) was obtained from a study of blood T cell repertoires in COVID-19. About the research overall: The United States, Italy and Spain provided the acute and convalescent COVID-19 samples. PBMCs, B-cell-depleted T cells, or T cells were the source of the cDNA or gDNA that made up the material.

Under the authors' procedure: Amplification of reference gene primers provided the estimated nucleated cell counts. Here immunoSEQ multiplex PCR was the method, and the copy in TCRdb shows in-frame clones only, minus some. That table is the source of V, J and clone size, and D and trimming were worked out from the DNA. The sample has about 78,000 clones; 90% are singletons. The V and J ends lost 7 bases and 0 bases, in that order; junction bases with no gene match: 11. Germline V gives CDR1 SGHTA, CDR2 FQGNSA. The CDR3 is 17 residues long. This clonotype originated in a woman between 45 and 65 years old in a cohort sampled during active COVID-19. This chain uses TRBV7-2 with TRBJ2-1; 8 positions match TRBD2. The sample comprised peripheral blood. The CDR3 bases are TGTGCCAGCACCGTAAGGGGCGGGGGGAGCTCCTACAATGAGCAGTTCTTC. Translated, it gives CASTVRGGGSSYNEQFF.